This T cell receptor beta chain is drawn from a study of blood T cell repertoires in COVID-19 (TCRdb year 2020). Background on the whole study: Samples covering the acute and convalescent phases of COVID-19 were provided by collaborators in the United States, Italy and Spain. The samples were drawn from two sources: the first 160 participants of the ongoing ImmuneRACE study, and about 1,300 subjects contributed by 6 global collaborators. The prospective study material was composed of cDNA or gDNA derived from T cells, B-cell-depleted T cells, or PBMCs. Nearly every sample came with metadata listing a de-identified subject ID, COVID-19 status, age in years and sex. A freely available public database, intended as a resource for researchers studying the immune response to SARS-CoV-2, is where the repertoires were released. Where available, HLA class I and class II types were taken from metadata supplied by the sample provider and were not determined by assay-based typing. The dataset comprised deeply sampled blood TCRbeta repertoires from subjects exposed to, actively infected with, or recovered from COVID-19. The paper's findings and limits, for the study overall: Clinical and demographic metadata were provided uncurated, with the amount varying by source and participant.

TCRbeta CDR3 regions were amplified from genomic DNA using the immunoSEQ Assay, a bias-controlled multiplex PCR. In the source study's methods: Nucleated cell counts per sample were estimated from amplification of reference gene primers within the assay. To quantify the absolute abundance of each unique TCRbeta CDR3 rearrangement, sequence reads were collapsed and filtered. Productive Simpson clonality was computed per sample as the square root of Simpson's diversity index over productive rearrangements. Here the immuneACCESS table is served through TCRdb, limited to in-frame sequences with V and J called. Missing clones are a known gap in these copies; in checked studies unresolved V genes cover under half, and the rest lacks a known reason. The V and J calls and clone size come from that table; D and trimming were worked out from the DNA. This sample comprises 140,000 to 150,000 clones, roughly 82% of them detected only once. The biggest ten clones account for about 10% of the sample.

Whole blood was collected in K2EDTA tubes by collaborating institutions according to the institutions' own protocols. For TCRbeta analysis, collaborators shipped samples as frozen whole blood, isolated PBMCs, or DNA extracted from either of those sample types. Concerning this clone itself: Its antigen has not been determined. No base qualities exist here, and no much larger clone lies one base off it.

The cysteine opens and the phenylalanine closes a CDR3 of 16 amino acids. Just the 48-base CDR3 DNA is kept, in frame starting at base 1. CDR1 and CDR2 (SGHVS, FNYEAQ) derive from the germline V gene. The junction shows trimming of 5 bases on V and 1 base on J, and the gene matches do not reach 9 bases of it. Material: peripheral blood. This TCR was recovered from a man aged 55 to 70 with active or convalescent COVID-19. Rearrangement joined TRBV7-6 to TRBJ2-5; TRBD2 lines up with 8 middle nucleotides. The bases read TGTGCCAGCAGCCCAGGATTAGCGGGACCCCAAGAGACCCAGTACTTC. The encoded protein is CASSPGLAGPQETQYF.